A single sample gave rise to the 13 T cell receptor beta chains below, sequenced in a study of T cell repertoires in cytomegalovirus infection. TCRdb re-derived calls from the reads in MiXCR, one entry per CDR3 protein. The table shows 560,000 or so distinct CDR3 sequences, with approximately 15% occurring only once. Sequenced input: CD8+ T cells from PBMCs. These receptor sequences come from a human donor in good health (CMV status not recorded). Some clones in this sample may be carry-over from other donors' samples.

This clonotype was observed a handful of times. The CDR3 DNA reads TGTGCCAGCAGCTATCGCGGGGGACTCTACAATGAGCAGTTCTTC. Protein product: CASSYRGGLYNEQFF. The gene calls are TRBV14 and TRBJ2-1; 7 bases are shared with TRBD2. There are 15 residues in the CDR3. CDR1 is SGHDN and CDR2 is FVKESK in the germline V gene. The V gene end was trimmed by 5 bases and the J gene end by 3 bases; junction bases not matched to a gene: 7.

The chain employs TRBV12-5 and TRBJ2-7; the D is unclear. CDR3 length: 11 amino acids. V shed 9 bases and J shed 5 bases, with 11 bases lying between them. Germline CDR1 LGHNT, CDR2 FRNRAP. The CDR3 spells CASPCVHEQYF. The CDR3 DNA follows: TGTGCTAGCCCCTGTGTCCACGAGCAGTACTTC.

This clonotype was counted many times. The chain couples TRBV7-9 to TRBJ2-4, with TRBD2 matching over 9 bases. Germline V lookup: CDR1 SEHNR, CDR2 FQNEAQ (reference sequence). CDR3 length equals 16 residues. The trim removed 5 bases at V and 2 bases at J, leaving 7 bases unmatched. CDR3 in amino acids: CASSVNSGSPKNIQYF. Here the CDR3 DNA reads TGTGCCAGCAGCGTAAATAGCGGGAGCCCCAAAAACATTCAGTACTTC.

V usage is TRBV4-1 and J usage is TRBJ1-1; the D is unclear. V was trimmed by 4 bases and J by 1 base, leaving 10 bases between them. CDR3 length: 14 residues. Germline assignment: CDR1 MGHRA and CDR2 YSYEKL. The CDR3: CASSLRVSNTEAFF. CDR3 sequence (DNA): TGCGCCAGCAGCCTGCGGGTGTCGAACACTGAAGCTTTCTTT.

This clonotype was counted many times. V usage is TRBV4-2 and J usage is TRBJ1-1; possibly TRBD1 for D (6 bases). The CDR3 is 14 amino acids. Germline CDR1 reads LGHNA; CDR2 reads YNFKEQ. V lost 3 bases and J 2 bases, leaving 10 bases between the germline ends. In DNA form, the CDR3 reads TGTGCCAGCAGCCAGGAACAGGGAAACACTGAAGCTTTCTTT. This codes for CASSQEQGNTEAFF.

In its sample, this clonotype was seen many times. This chain joins TRBV7-6 and TRBJ2-7, with a tentative D call TRBD2 (7 bases). V dropped 5 bases and J dropped 6 bases, with 17 bases sitting between them. The CDR3 sequence is 14 residues long. Germline CDR1 and CDR2: SGHVS and FNYEAQ. In DNA, the CDR3 is TGTGCCAGCAGCCTCGCGGGGGCAGACGTCGAGCAGTACTTC. It codes for CASSLAGADVEQYF.

This clonotype was picked up a small number of times. V usage is TRBV27 and J usage is TRBJ1-4, with D perhaps matching TRBD1 (6 bases). This CDR3 spans 16 amino acids. With 3 bases removed from V and 4 bases from J, the gap between germline ends came to 15 bases. The germline V gene has CDR1 MNHEY and CDR2 SMNVEV (reference sequence). The CDR3 DNA sequence: TGTGCCAGCAGTTTCCGGGTCAGGGGTTATAATGAAAAACTGTTTTTT. Residues: CASSFRVRGYNEKLFF.

Many counts were recorded for this clonotype. The rearrangement uses TRBV12-3 or TRBV12-4 and TRBJ1-2, with D possibly being TRBD1 (5 bases). CDR3 size: 16 residues. V was pared by 4 bases and J by 0 bases, with 15 bases between. The CDR3 nucleotides read TGTGCCAGCAGTTCCCGCGACAGATTTACTAACTATGGCTACACCTTC. It translates to CASSSRDRFTNYGYTF.

This clonotype was seen at least ten times. The gene calls are TRBV7-2 and TRBJ2-7; 11 bases map to TRBD2. V shed 5 bases and J 4 bases; nucleotides not matched to a gene: 10. The CDR3 contains 16 residues. Germline V CDR1 and CDR2: SGHTA, FQGNSA. The CDR3 sequence is CASSPIGTSGNYEQYF. The CDR3 DNA reads as TGTGCCAGCAGCCCCATCGGGACTAGCGGAAATTACGAGCAGTACTTC.

The chain has TRBV4-2 and TRBJ1-1; D possibly corresponds to TRBD1 (5 bases). V shed 1 base and J shed 4 bases, with 10 bases lying between them. Germline lookup yields CDR1 LGHNA and CDR2 YNFKEQ. The CDR3 sequence is 14 residues long. The CDR3 sequence is CASSQGSGPTEAFF. CDR3 in DNA: TGTGCCAGCAGCCAAGGATCAGGGCCCACTGAAGCTTTCTTT.

The chain joins TRBV9 to TRBJ2-2; the D gene could be TRBD1 or TRBD2 (5 bases each). Germline V CDR1 and CDR2: SGDLS, YYNGEE. This CDR3 contains 17 residues. The germline V and J ends were trimmed by 0 bases and 0 bases, with 12 bases remaining between them. The CDR3 is CASSVEGTAANTGELFF. DNA of the CDR3: TGTGCCAGCAGCGTAGAGGGGACGGCTGCGAACACCGGGGAGCTGTTTTTT.

At least ten counts were recorded for this clonotype. The V gene is TRBV12-3 or TRBV12-4, the J gene TRBJ2-2; 12 bases line up with TRBD2. The CDR3 is 16 amino acids. The J segment lost 6 bases and the V segment lost 5 bases, leaving 7 bases of the junction unmatched. Here the CDR3 reads CASSTSSGGASGELFF. DNA of the CDR3: TGTGCCAGCAGTACGTCTAGCGGGGGGGCCTCCGGGGAGCTGTTTTTT.

This clonotype was observed a handful of times. The chain employs TRBV5-1 and TRBJ2-7, with 10 bases that match TRBD2. The CDR3 is 14 amino acids. After removal of 4 bases from V and 3 bases from J, the junction contained 4 bases not matched to a gene. From germline, CDR1 is SGHRS and CDR2 YFSETQ. The CDR3 DNA reads as TGCGCCAGCAGCCTCGGGACTAGCGTCTACGAGCAGTACTTC. Its translation is CASSLGTSVYEQYF.